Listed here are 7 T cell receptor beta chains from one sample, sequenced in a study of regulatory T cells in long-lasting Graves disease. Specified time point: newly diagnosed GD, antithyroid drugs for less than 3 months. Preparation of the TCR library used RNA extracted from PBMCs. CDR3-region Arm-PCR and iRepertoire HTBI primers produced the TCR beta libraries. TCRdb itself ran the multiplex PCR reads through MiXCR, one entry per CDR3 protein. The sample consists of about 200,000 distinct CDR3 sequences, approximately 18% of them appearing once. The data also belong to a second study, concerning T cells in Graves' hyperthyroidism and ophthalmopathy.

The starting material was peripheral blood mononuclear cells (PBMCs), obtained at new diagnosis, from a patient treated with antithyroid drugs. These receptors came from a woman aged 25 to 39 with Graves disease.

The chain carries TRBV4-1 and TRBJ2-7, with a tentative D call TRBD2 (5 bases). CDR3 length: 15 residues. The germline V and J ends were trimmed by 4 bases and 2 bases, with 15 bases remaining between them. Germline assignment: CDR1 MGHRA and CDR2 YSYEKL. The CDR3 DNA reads TGCGCCAGCAGCCGAGTAATCCGGGGAACCTACGAGCAGTACTTC. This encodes CASSRVIRGTYEQYF.

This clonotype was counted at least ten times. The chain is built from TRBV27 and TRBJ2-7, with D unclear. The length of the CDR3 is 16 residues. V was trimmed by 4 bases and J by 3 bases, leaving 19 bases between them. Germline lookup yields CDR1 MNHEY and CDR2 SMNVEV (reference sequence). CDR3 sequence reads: CASSSSRAGVGYEQYF. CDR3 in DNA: TGTGCCAGCAGTTCCTCTAGGGCCGGCGTGGGCTACGAGCAGTACTTC.

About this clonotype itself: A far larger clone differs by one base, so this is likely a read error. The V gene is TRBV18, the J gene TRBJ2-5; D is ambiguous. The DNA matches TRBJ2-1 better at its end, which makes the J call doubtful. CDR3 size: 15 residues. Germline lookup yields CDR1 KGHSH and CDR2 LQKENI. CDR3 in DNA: TGTGTCAGCTCACCAATTGCGGTCTCCTACAATGAGCAGTTCTTC. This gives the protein CVSSPIAVSYNEQFF.

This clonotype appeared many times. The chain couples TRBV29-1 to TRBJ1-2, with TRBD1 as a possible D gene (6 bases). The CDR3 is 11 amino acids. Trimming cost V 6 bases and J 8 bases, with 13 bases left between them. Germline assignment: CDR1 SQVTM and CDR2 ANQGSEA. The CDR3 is CSVPQGEGYTF. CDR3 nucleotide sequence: TGCAGCGTACCACAGGGTGAAGGCTACACCTTC.

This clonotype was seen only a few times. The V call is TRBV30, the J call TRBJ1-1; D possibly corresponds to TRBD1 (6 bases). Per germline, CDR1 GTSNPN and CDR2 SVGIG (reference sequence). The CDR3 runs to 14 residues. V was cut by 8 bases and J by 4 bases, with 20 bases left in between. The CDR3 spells CAGRRGRGSTEAFF. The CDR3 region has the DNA TGTGCCGGTCGCAGGGGACGGGGCTCCACTGAAGCTTTCTTT.

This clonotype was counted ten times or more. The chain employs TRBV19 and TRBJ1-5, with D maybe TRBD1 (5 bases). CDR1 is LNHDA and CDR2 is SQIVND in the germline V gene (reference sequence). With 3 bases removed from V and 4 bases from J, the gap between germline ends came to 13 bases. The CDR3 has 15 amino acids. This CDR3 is CASSIFSGGNQPQHF. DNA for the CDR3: TGTGCCAGTAGTATTTTTTCGGGGGGGAATCAGCCCCAGCATTTT. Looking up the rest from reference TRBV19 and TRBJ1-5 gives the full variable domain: DGGITQSPKYLFRKEGQNVTLSCEQNLNHDAMYWYRQDPGQGLRLIYYSQIVNDFQKGDIAEGYSVSREKKESFPLTVTSAQKNPTAFYLCASSIFSGGNQPQHFGDGTRLSIL.

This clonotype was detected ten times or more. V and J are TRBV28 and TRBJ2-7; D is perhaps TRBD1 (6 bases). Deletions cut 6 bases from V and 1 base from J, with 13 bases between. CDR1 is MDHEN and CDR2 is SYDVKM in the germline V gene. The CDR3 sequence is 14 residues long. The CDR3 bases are TGTGCCAGCAGACTCAGGGGATCATCCTACGAGCAGTACTTC. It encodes CASRLRGSSYEQYF.